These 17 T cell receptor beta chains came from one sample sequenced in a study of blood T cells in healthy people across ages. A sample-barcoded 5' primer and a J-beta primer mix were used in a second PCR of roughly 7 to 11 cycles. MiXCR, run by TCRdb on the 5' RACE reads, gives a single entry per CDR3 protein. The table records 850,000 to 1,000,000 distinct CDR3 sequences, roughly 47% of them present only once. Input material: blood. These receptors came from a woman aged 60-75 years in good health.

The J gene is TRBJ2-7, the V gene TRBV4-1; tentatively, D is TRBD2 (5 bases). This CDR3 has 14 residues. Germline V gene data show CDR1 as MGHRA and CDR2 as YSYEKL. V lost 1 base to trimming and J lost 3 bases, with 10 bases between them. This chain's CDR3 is CASSQALAGYEQYF. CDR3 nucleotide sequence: TGCGCCAGCAGCCAAGCCCTAGCAGGCTACGAGCAGTACTTC.

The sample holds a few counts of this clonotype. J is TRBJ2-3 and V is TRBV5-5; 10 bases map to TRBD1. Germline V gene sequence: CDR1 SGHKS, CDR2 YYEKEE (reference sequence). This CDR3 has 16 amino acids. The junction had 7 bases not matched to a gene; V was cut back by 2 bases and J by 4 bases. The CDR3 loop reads CASSLPPGQGSDTQYF. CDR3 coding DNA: TGTGCCAGCAGCTTACCCCCGGGACAGGGGTCAGATACGCAGTATTTT.

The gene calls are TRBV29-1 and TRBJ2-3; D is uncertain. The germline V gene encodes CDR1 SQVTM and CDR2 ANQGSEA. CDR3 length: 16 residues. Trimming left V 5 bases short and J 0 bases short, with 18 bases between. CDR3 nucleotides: TGCAGCGTTCCAGTGGGGTCCGGCGGAAGCACAGATACGCAGTATTTT. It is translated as CSVPVGSGGSTDTQYF.

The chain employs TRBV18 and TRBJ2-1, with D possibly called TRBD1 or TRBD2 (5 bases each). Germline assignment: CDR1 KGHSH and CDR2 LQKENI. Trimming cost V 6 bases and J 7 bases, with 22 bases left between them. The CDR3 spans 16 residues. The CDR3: CASSPLSRGRRNEQFF. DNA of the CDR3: TGTGCCAGCTCTCCGCTGTCGAGGGGACGGAGAAATGAGCAGTTCTTC.

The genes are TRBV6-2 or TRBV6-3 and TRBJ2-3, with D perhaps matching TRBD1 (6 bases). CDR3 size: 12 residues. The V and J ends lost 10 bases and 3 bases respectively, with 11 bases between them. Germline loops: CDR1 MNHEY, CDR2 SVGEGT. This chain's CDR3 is CATQGNTDTQYF. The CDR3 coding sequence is TGTGCCACCCAGGGGAATACAGATACGCAGTATTTT.

CDR3 residues: CASSGVSGRDEQFF. The CDR3 DNA follows: TGTGCCAGCAGCGGGGTGTCGGGCAGGGATGAGCAGTTCTTC. This chain joins TRBV7-6 and TRBJ2-1; tentatively, D is TRBD1 (5 bases). Germline loops: CDR1 SGHVS, CDR2 FNYEAQ. V lost 5 bases, J lost 8 bases, and 16 bases lay in between. The CDR3 consists of 14 residues.

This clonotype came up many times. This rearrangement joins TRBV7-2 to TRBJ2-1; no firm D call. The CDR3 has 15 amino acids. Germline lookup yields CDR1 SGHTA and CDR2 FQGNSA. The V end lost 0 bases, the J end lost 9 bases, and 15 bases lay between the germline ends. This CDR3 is CASSLAFGSFGEQFF. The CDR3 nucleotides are TGTGCCAGCAGCTTAGCATTCGGATCGTTTGGTGAGCAGTTCTTC. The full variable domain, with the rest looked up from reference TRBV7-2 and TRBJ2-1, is GAGVSQSPSNKVTEKGKDVELRCDPISGHTALYWYRQSLGQGLEFLIYFQGNSAPDKSGLPSDRFSAERTGGSVSTLTIQRTQQEDSAVYLCASSLAFGSFGEQFFGPGTRLTVL.

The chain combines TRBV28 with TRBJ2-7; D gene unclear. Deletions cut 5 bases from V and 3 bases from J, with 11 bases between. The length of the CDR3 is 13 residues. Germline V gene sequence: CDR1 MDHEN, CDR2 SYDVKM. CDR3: CASSTAVNYEQYF. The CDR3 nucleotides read TGTGCCAGCAGTACGGCCGTCAACTACGAGCAGTACTTC. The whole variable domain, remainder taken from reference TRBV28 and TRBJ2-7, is DVKVTQSSRYLVKRTGEKVFLECVQDMDHENMFWYRQDPGLGLRLIYFSYDVKMKEKGDIPEGYSVSREKKERFSLILESASTNQTSMYLCASSTAVNYEQYFGPGTRLTVT.

CDR3 bases: TGCAGTGCTAGAGATCAAAAGTGGGAGACCCAGTACTTC. Its protein is CSARDQKWETQYF. The V call is TRBV20-1, the J call TRBJ2-5; D gene ambiguous. CDR1 and CDR2 from the germline V gene are DFQATT and SNEGSKA (reference sequence). The CDR3 runs to 13 residues. V lost 0 bases to trimming and J lost 5 bases, with 10 bases between them.

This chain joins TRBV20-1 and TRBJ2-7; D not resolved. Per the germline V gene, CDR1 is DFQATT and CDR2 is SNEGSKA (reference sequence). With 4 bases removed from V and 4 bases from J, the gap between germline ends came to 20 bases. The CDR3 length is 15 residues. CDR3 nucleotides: TGCAGTGCTACAAGCCGTTTGAGTGCAGGATACGAGCAGTACTTC. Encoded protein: CSATSRLSAGYEQYF.

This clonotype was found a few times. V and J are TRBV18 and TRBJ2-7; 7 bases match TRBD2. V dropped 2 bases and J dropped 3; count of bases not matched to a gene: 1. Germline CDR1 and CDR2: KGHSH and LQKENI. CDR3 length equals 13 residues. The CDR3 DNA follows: TGTGCCAGCTCACCAGGGAGGGACTACGAGCAGTACTTC. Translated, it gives CASSPGRDYEQYF.

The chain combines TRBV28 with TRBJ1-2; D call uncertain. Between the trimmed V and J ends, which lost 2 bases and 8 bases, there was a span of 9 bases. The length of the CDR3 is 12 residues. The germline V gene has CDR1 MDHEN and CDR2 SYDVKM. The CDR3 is CASSLAVVGYTF. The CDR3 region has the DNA TGTGCCAGCAGTTTAGCGGTGGTAGGCTACACCTTC.

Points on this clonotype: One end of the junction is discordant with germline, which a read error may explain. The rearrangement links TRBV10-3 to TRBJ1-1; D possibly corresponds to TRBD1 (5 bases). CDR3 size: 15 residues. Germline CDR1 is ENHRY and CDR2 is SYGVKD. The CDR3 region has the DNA TGTGCCATCAATGAGCGAGGGGTTTGGGACACTGAAGCTTTCTTT. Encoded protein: CAINERGVWDTEAFF.

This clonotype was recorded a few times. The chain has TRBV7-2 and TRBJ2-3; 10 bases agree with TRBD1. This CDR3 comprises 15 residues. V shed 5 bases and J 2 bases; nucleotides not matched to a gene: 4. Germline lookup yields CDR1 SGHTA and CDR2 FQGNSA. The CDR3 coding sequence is TGTGCCAGCAGCATCCGACAGGGGGCCACAGATACGCAGTATTTT. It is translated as CASSIRQGATDTQYF.

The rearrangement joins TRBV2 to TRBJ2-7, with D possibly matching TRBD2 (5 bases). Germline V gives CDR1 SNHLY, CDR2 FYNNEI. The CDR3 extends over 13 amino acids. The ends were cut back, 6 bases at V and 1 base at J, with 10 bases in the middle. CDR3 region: CASRDFVSYEQYF. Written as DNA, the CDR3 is TGTGCCAGCAGGGACTTCGTATCCTACGAGCAGTACTTC.

CDR3 loop: CASSPPGSYNEKLFF. In nucleotides, the CDR3 is TGTGCCAGCTCACCACCGGGCAGCTATAATGAAAAACTGTTTTTT. The chain has TRBV18 and TRBJ1-4; no reliable D call. This CDR3 is 15 amino acids long. The germline gives CDR1 KGHSH, CDR2 LQKENI. The V end was cut by 0 bases, the J end by 4 bases, with 9 bases between.

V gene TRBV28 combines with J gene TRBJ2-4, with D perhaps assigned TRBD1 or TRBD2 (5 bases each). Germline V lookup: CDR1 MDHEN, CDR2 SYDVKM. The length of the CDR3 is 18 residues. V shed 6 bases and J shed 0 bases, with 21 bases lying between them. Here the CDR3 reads CASRTTPWGMRAKNIQYF. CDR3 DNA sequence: TGTGCCAGCAGGACCACACCGTGGGGGATGCGAGCCAAAAACATTCAGTACTTC.